This TCR beta chain derives from a study of blood T cell repertoires in COVID-19. Overall study context: Acute and convalescent COVID-19 samples came from the United States, Italy and Spain.

Repertoires were generated with immunoSEQ multiplex PCR, while TCRdb's copy carries only in-frame clones and drops some. The sample lists roughly 200,000 clones, 65% to 85% seen once, with about 8% in the top ten. The CDR3 is 15 residues long. Germline V gene sequence: CDR1 SGHRS, CDR2 YFSETQ. V shed 4 bases and J 3 bases; nucleotides not matched to a gene: 7. This clonotype was obtained from a woman of 80 years or more with acute or convalescent COVID-19. J is TRBJ1-5 and V is TRBV5-1, with 7 bases identical to TRBD1. Sequencing input: peripheral blood. The CDR3: CASSREGANNQPQHF. For the CDR3, the DNA is TGCGCCAGCAGCCGAGAGGGGGCGAACAATCAGCCCCAGCATTTT.